This T cell receptor beta chain came from a study of cytomegalovirus exposure and HLA in healthy donors. Study-wide results and caveats: Published work reported that the classifier diagnosed cytomegalovirus status with high specificity and sensitivity. A few chains tied to CMV proved CMV antigen-specific in vitro. A list of roughly 180 TCR beta chains associated with cytomegalovirus was given.

Clones were sequenced by immunoSEQ multiplex PCR, and TCRdb holds only the in-frame ones, with some missing. This sample has some 190,000 clones; roughly 88% occur once, and the top ten carry more than 1.1%. On this clone: The antigen is unknown.

Germline values: CDR1 DFQATT, CDR2 SNEGSKA (reference sequence). Germline trimming cut 5 bases from V and 7 bases from J; bases unmatched to any gene: 2. The CDR3 is 11 amino acids. It was the roughly 130-subject validation cohort, separate from the approximately 700-subject first cohort, to which the donors belonged. This chain uses TRBV20-1 with TRBJ2-5; 9 bases are a match to TRBD1. This clonotype was sampled from a woman between 18 and 30 years old in good health and CMV-seronegative. Sequencing input: PBMCs. The CDR3 loop is CSAETGGTQYF. In DNA form, the CDR3 reads TGCAGTGCTGAGACAGGGGGGACCCAGTACTTC.